This T cell receptor beta chain was documented in a study of T cells in Graves' hyperthyroidism and ophthalmopathy. Study background: Peripheral blood samples were taken at initial diagnosis, prior to any treatment. Study conclusions and caveats: Blood also contained most expanded thyroid clonotypes above 0.001.

Concerning this clonotype itself: What it recognizes is unknown.

The CDR3 regions of TCR beta were amplified from RNA transcripts. An initial round of RT-PCR targeting the TCR CDR3 relied on the HTBI primer set. TCRdb re-called the multiplex PCR reads through MiXCR, storing one row per CDR3 protein. The sample comprises a few hundred thousand distinct CDR3 sequences, 15% to 18% of which are singletons, and over 12% rests with the top ten. V lost 1 base to trimming and J lost 2 bases, with 6 bases between them. Germline CDR1 reads LNHDA; CDR2 reads SQIVND (reference sequence). There are 14 residues in the CDR3. The receptor was isolated from a woman between 18 and 29 years old with Graves' hyperthyroidism. The chain has TRBV19 and TRBJ1-5; no firm D call. The sequencing input was blood. The CDR3: CASSIADGNQPQHF. The CDR3 DNA follows: TGTGCCAGTAGTATAGCGGATGGCAATCAGCCCCAGCATTTT.